This section outlines one T cell receptor gamma chain sequence together with its context. Antigen specificity is unknown. A read error likely explains why the TCRdb protein, taken from a much larger clone, differs from this DNA's translation at residue 2; the protein shown is translated from the DNA. Gammadelta T cells were flow-sorted from PBMC into Vgamma9/Vdelta2+ and Vdelta2-negative populations for bulk analysis. The sample comes from a study of γδ T cells in repeated Plasmodium falciparum infection. As for the study in general: Malian children with intense seasonal malaria exposure were compared with matched Australian children. Study-wide findings and caveats: Repeated controlled infections reportedly drove waves of new clonotype selection in Vdelta2-negative, mostly Vdelta1+, gammadelta repertoires.

TCRdb reprocessed the multiplex PCR reads using CATT. The table lists around 25,000 gamma-chain clones, 2.5% to 3.5% of them singletons, with approximately 30% in the top ten. The CDR3 runs 13 residues. Germline V lookup: CDR1 GITISATS, CDR2 ISYDGTV (reference sequence). This clonotype was obtained from a pool of human donors (malaria-infected and uninfected, not separated). The sample comprised gamma-delta T cells from blood. The rearrangement links TRGV9 to TRGJ1 or TRGJ2. TCRdb is silent on the J gene; assignment here came from matching the DNA to germline. CDR3 residues: CTLWEGFAYKKLF. CDR3 coding DNA: TGTACCTTGTGGGAGGGCTTTGCTTATAAGAAACTCTTT.